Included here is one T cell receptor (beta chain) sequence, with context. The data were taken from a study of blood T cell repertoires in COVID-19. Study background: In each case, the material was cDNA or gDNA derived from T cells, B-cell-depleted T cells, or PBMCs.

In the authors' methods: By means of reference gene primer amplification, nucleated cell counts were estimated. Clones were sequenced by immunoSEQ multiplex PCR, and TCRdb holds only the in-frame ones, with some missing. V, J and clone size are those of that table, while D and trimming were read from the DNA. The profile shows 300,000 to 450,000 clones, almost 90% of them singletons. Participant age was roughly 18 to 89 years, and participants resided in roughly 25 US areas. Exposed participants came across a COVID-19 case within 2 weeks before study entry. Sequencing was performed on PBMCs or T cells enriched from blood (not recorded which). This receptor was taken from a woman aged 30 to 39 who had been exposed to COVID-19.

The CDR3 is CAWSLGTYEQYF. The CDR3, as DNA: TGTGCCTGGAGTCTCGGGACCTACGAGCAGTACTTC. This chain uses TRBV30 with TRBJ2-7; the D gene is possibly TRBD2 (5 bases). The germline V gene has CDR1 GTSNPN and CDR2 SVGIG (reference sequence). V was trimmed by 2 bases and J by 2 bases, leaving 7 bases between them. The CDR3 spans 12 residues.